This is a list of T cell receptor beta chains from one sample in a study of CD8 T cells in ankylosing spondylitis. TCRdb redid the calling of the 5' RACE reads with MiXCR, one entry per CDR3 protein. This sample has 230,000 or so distinct CDR3 sequences, with 20% to 30% found just once. Sample: blood, either unsorted or a sorted T cell fraction (not recorded which). These receptors were taken from a male donor with ankylosing spondylitis or in good health (not recorded which). The CDR3 runs from the conserved cysteine through the conserved F or W. The order of the fields is clone size, V gene, D gene, J gene, CDR3 protein, CDR3 DNA. The D gene is left open where the match is weak. Size values are once, few and many counts, or a class for expanded clones, and some rows have none.

clone size: -
V gene: TRBV20-1
D gene: TRBD2
J gene: TRBJ2-3
CDR3 protein: CSARTSGGTDTQYF
CDR3 DNA: TGCAGTGCTAGAACTAGCGGGGGGACAGATACGCAGTATTTT

clone size: -
V gene: TRBV20-1
D gene: TRBD1
J gene: TRBJ2-3
CDR3 protein: CSARSRQGLSTDTQYF
CDR3 DNA: TGCAGTGCTAGAAGCCGACAGGGATTAAGCACAGATACGCAGTATTTT

clone size: many
V gene: TRBV29-1
D gene: -
J gene: TRBJ2-1
CDR3 protein: CSVEGARSHNEQFF
CDR3 DNA: TGCAGCGTTGAGGGGGCAAGGTCCCACAATGAGCAGTTCTTC

clone size: once
V gene: TRBV20-1
D gene: -
J gene: TRBJ1-5
CDR3 protein: CSARDKGRAQHF
CDR3 DNA: TGCAGTGCTAGAGACAAGGGAAGAGCCCAGCATTTT

clone size: many
V gene: TRBV20-1
D gene: -
J gene: TRBJ2-7
CDR3 protein: CSAAGTVLGSYEQYF
CDR3 DNA: TGCAGTGCGGCGGGTACAGTCCTCGGCTCCTACGAGCAGTACTTC

clone size: few
V gene: TRBV20-1
D gene: -
J gene: TRBJ2-7
CDR3 protein: CSARVRYEQYF
CDR3 DNA: TGCAGTGCTAGAGTACGCTACGAGCAGTACTTC

clone size: few
V gene: TRBV20-1
D gene: -
J gene: TRBJ1-1
CDR3 protein: CSASVPPLNTEAFF
CDR3 DNA: TGCAGTGCTAGTGTCCCACCCCTGAACACTGAAGCTTTCTTT

clone size: few
V gene: TRBV4-2
D gene: -
J gene: TRBJ2-7
CDR3 protein: CASSQEAESSYEQYF
CDR3 DNA: TGTGCCAGCAGCCAAGAGGCGGAAAGCTCCTACGAGCAGTACTTC

clone size: many
V gene: TRBV10-3
D gene: -
J gene: TRBJ2-2
CDR3 protein: CAISDEGGSGELFF
CDR3 DNA: TGTGCCATCAGTGATGAAGGGGGTTCCGGGGAGCTGTTTTTT

clone size: few
V gene: TRBV20-1
D gene: -
J gene: TRBJ2-5
CDR3 protein: CSASGTADPQETQYF
CDR3 DNA: TGCAGTGCTAGCGGGACGGCCGACCCTCAAGAGACCCAGTACTTC

clone size: few
V gene: TRBV12-3/TRBV12-4
D gene: TRBD1
J gene: TRBJ1-5
CDR3 protein: CASSRNHRGYSNQPQHF
CDR3 DNA: TGTGCCAGCAGCCGGAACCACAGGGGGTATAGCAATCAGCCCCAGCATTTT

clone size: many
V gene: TRBV20-1
D gene: -
J gene: TRBJ2-4
CDR3 protein: CSARDRSVAKNIQYF
CDR3 DNA: TGCAGTGCTAGAGATCGGAGCGTCGCCAAAAACATTCAGTACTTC

clone size: -
V gene: TRBV20-1
D gene: TRBD2
J gene: TRBJ2-1
CDR3 protein: CSARDPRRGEDEQFF
CDR3 DNA: TGCAGTGCTAGAGATCCGAGGCGGGGGGAGGATGAGCAGTTCTTC

clone size: few
V gene: TRBV6-5
D gene: -
J gene: TRBJ2-1
CDR3 protein: CASSYSGPNEQFF
CDR3 DNA: TGTGCCAGCAGTTACTCAGGCCCCAATGAGCAGTTCTTC

clone size: few
V gene: TRBV6-1
D gene: TRBD2
J gene: TRBJ2-1
CDR3 protein: CANRLLAGGYNEQFF
CDR3 DNA: TGTGCCAACAGGCTACTAGCGGGGGGGTACAATGAGCAGTTCTTC

clone size: -
V gene: TRBV15
D gene: -
J gene: TRBJ2-5
CDR3 protein: CATSGYRQETQYF
CDR3 DNA: TGTGCCACCAGCGGTTACAGGCAAGAGACCCAGTACTTC

clone size: many
V gene: TRBV29-1
D gene: -
J gene: TRBJ1-1
CDR3 protein: CSVDATGLVAFF
CDR3 DNA: TGCAGCGTTGACGCGACTGGCCTTGTAGCTTTCTTT

clone size: few
V gene: TRBV12-3/TRBV12-4
D gene: -
J gene: TRBJ2-1
CDR3 protein: CASSLKKGGEQFF
CDR3 DNA: TGTGCCAGCAGTTTAAAGAAGGGGGGTGAGCAGTTCTTC

clone size: few
V gene: TRBV20-1
D gene: -
J gene: TRBJ2-2
CDR3 protein: CSARAGLRKTGELFF
CDR3 DNA: TGCAGTGCTAGAGCGGGACTCCGAAAAACCGGGGAGCTGTTTTTT

clone size: once
V gene: TRBV7-8
D gene: -
J gene: TRBJ2-1
CDR3 protein: CASSLEGLGEQFF
CDR3 DNA: TGTGCCAGCAGCTTAGAGGGTCTGGGTGAGCAGTTCTTC

clone size: -
V gene: TRBV5-1
D gene: TRBD2
J gene: TRBJ2-5
CDR3 protein: CASSLEAGGLSTQYF
CDR3 DNA: TGCGCCAGCAGCTTGGAAGCGGGGGGCCTCTCTACCCAGTACTTC

clone size: -
V gene: TRBV24-1
D gene: -
J gene: TRBJ2-7
CDR3 protein: CATSDPRSYEQYF
CDR3 DNA: TGTGCCACCAGTGACCCCCGGTCCTACGAGCAGTACTTC

clone size: once
V gene: TRBV12-3/TRBV12-4
D gene: -
J gene: TRBJ2-3
CDR3 protein: CASTRLRGDTQYF
CDR3 DNA: TGTGCCAGCACCCGACTTAGGGGGGATACGCAGTATTTT

clone size: -
V gene: TRBV9
D gene: TRBD1
J gene: TRBJ2-3
CDR3 protein: CASSVRVDRGDTQYF
CDR3 DNA: TGTGCCAGCAGCGTAAGAGTGGACAGGGGAGATACGCAGTATTTT

clone size: many
V gene: TRBV5-1
D gene: -
J gene: TRBJ2-1
CDR3 protein: CASSAGVYNEQFF
CDR3 DNA: TGCGCCAGCAGCGCAGGGGTCTACAATGAGCAGTTCTTC

clone size: few
V gene: TRBV5-1
D gene: TRBD1
J gene: TRBJ1-5
CDR3 protein: CASSLEGTGNQPQHF
CDR3 DNA: TGCGCCAGCAGCTTGGAAGGGACAGGCAATCAGCCCCAGCATTTT

clone size: many
V gene: TRBV20-1
D gene: -
J gene: TRBJ2-2
CDR3 protein: CSARTINTGELFF
CDR3 DNA: TGCAGTGCTCGGACGATCAACACCGGGGAGCTGTTTTTT

clone size: -
V gene: TRBV15
D gene: TRBD2
J gene: TRBJ2-1
CDR3 protein: CATSRKRLAGGFGSTNEQFF
CDR3 DNA: TGTGCCACCAGCAGAAAAAGACTAGCGGGGGGATTCGGGTCGACCAATGAGCAGTTCTTC

clone size: -
V gene: TRBV12-3/TRBV12-4
D gene: -
J gene: TRBJ2-2
CDR3 protein: CASTLDNGELFF
CDR3 DNA: TGTGCCAGCACCCTAGACAACGGGGAGCTGTTTTTT

clone size: -
V gene: TRBV15
D gene: -
J gene: TRBJ2-3
CDR3 protein: CATRSSTDTQYF
CDR3 DNA: TGTGCCACCAGATCTAGCACAGATACGCAGTATTTT

clone size: -
V gene: TRBV6-6
D gene: TRBD2
J gene: TRBJ2-3
CDR3 protein: CAIRTSGTDTQYF
CDR3 DNA: TGTGCCATCAGGACTAGCGGCACAGATACGCAGTATTTT

clone size: few
V gene: TRBV20-1
D gene: -
J gene: TRBJ2-5
CDR3 protein: CSALARETQYF
CDR3 DNA: TGCAGTGCTTTAGCCCGCGAGACCCAGTACTTC

clone size: -
V gene: TRBV27
D gene: -
J gene: TRBJ2-2
CDR3 protein: CASSPWTTAELFF
CDR3 DNA: TGTGCCAGCAGTCCATGGACCACCGCAGAGCTGTTTTTT

clone size: -
V gene: TRBV9
D gene: -
J gene: TRBJ2-2
CDR3 protein: CASSVQGYGELFF
CDR3 DNA: TGTGCCAGCAGCGTACAGGGATACGGGGAGCTGTTTTTT